The 2 T cell receptor beta chains reported below all come from one sample, sequenced in a study of OX40 agonist ivuxolimab in advanced cancers. The protocol was immunoSEQ multiplex PCR, while the TCRdb copy is restricted to in-frame clones and leaves out a portion. The sample lists tens of thousands of clones, 88% seen once, with around 0.5% in the top ten. The material was CD4+ or CD8+ T cells sorted from blood, obtained in a trial of the OX40 agonist ivuxolimab. All receptors derive from an adult with an advanced solid tumor such as melanoma, head and neck, liver or kidney cancer.

The chain couples TRBV11-1 to TRBJ2-3; D perhaps matches TRBD2 (6 bases). The V gene lost 0 bases and the J gene lost 6 bases, with 16 bases spanning the gap. The CDR3 consists of 16 residues. In germline, CDR1 is SGHAT, CDR2 FQDESV (reference sequence). The CDR3: CASSLAGLLYRDTQYF. CDR3 nucleotides: TGTGCCAGCAGCTTAGCGGGACTGCTATACCGGGATACGCAGTATTTT.

This chain links TRBV19 with TRBJ2-7; no clear D. Germline CDR1 and CDR2: LNHDA and SQIVND (reference sequence). CDR3 length: 14 amino acids. V dropped 1 base and J dropped 2 bases, with 9 bases sitting between them. Here the CDR3 DNA reads TGTGCCAGTAGTATAGGGCACGGTCCCTACGAGCAGTACTTC. It codes for CASSIGHGPYEQYF.